Presented here are 18 T cell receptor beta chains from one specimen sequenced in a study of Graves' ophthalmopathy and Graves' hyperthyroidism. RNA transcripts served as template for amplifying TCR beta CDR3 sequences. After a first-round RT-PCR with HTBI primers, a second-round multiplex PCR was run. TCRdb re-called the multiplex PCR reads through MiXCR, storing one row per CDR3 protein. The table lists 600,000 to 700,000 distinct CDR3 sequences, roughly 39% of them singletons. The sample taken for sequencing was peripheral blood. These receptors were collected from an adult man with Graves' ophthalmopathy.

This clonotype was observed a single time. The chain employs TRBV7-2 and TRBJ1-2; 11 nucleotides line up with TRBD1. V shed 8 bases, J shed 4 bases, and the junction held 9 bases outside the gene matches. Germline V gene data show CDR1 as SGHTA and CDR2 as FQGNSA. This CDR3 spans 15 amino acids. The CDR3 nucleotides are TGTGCCAGCGGTGGACAGGGGGCGCCGATCTATGGCTACACCTTC. This codes for CASGGQGAPIYGYTF.

This chain connects TRBV7-9 to TRBJ1-4; D is unresolved. Looked up from germline, CDR1 is SEHNR and CDR2 is FQNEAQ (reference sequence). V was trimmed by 1 base and J by 6 bases, leaving 15 bases between them. The CDR3 has 16 amino acids. The CDR3 protein is CASSLEDSGYYEKLFF. The CDR3 DNA reads TGTGCCAGCAGCTTAGAGGATAGCGGATACTATGAAAAACTGTTTTTT.

This clonotype was found many times. The chain combines TRBV7-6 with TRBJ2-5; TRBD2 agrees at 14 bases. Germline values: CDR1 SGHVS, CDR2 FNYEAQ. This CDR3 contains 17 residues. The ends lost 5 bases at V and 5 bases at J; junction bases unmatched: 10. The CDR3 DNA reads as TGTGCCAGCAGCCTACGGACTAGCGGGAGGATAGAGGAGACCCAGTACTTC. Amino acid sequence: CASSLRTSGRIEETQYF.

CDR3 residues: CSARGRELFF. CDR3 bases: TGCAGTGCTAGAGGGAGGGAGCTGTTTTTT. The genes are TRBV20-1 and TRBJ2-2; D gene uncertain. V lost 1 base, J lost 9 bases, and 3 bases lay in between. This CDR3 region has 10 residues. Germline V gene data show CDR1 as DFQATT and CDR2 as SNEGSKA (reference sequence).

This clonotype was seen many times. J is TRBJ2-5 and V is TRBV11-2; 7 positions agree with TRBD1. This CDR3 has 13 amino acids. Trimming cost V 4 bases and J 3 bases; bases outside gene matches: 2. Looked up from germline, CDR1 is SGHAT and CDR2 is FQNNGV. CDR3 DNA sequence: TGTGCCAGCAGCTCGACAGGGAAAGAGACCCAGTACTTC. This sequence encodes CASSSTGKETQYF.

Regarding this clonotype: A read error may account for a junction end that differs from germline. The chain carries TRBV5-1 and TRBJ2-3; 8 positions match TRBD2. The length of the CDR3 is 17 residues. Germline-derived CDR1 and CDR2 are SGHRS and YFSETQ. This CDR3 reads CASSLGASGSVTDTQYF. The CDR3 DNA reads TGTGCCAGCAGCTTAGGAGCCAGCGGGAGTGTAACAGATACGCAGTATTTT.

This chain uses TRBV7-8 with TRBJ2-7; 9 positions agree with TRBD2. The junction had 10 bases not matched to a gene; V was cut back by 5 bases and J by 8 bases. There are 14 residues in the CDR3. Germline CDR1 reads SGHVS; CDR2 reads FQNEAQ. The CDR3 loop reads CASSPGLAASKQYF. The CDR3 region has the DNA TGTGCCAGCAGCCCGGGACTAGCCGCCTCCAAGCAGTACTTC.

This sequence joins TRBV7-9 and TRBJ1-2; D may be TRBD1 (5 bases). V lost 0 bases to trimming and J lost 8 bases, with 10 bases between them. CDR1 SEHNR and CDR2 FQNEAQ come from the germline V gene (reference sequence). The CDR3 is 13 amino acids. The CDR3, as DNA: TGTGCCAGCAGCTTAGCACAGGAGCGCGGCTACACCTTC. Translating gives CASSLAQERGYTF.

The chain joins TRBV15 to TRBJ1-5; TRBD1 might be the D (5 bases). This CDR3 region has 15 residues. Trimming took 0 bases from V and 11 from J, leaving 17 bases between them. Looked up from germline, CDR1 is LNHNV and CDR2 is YYDKDF (reference sequence). The CDR3 is CATSRDAPGQETQHF. CDR3 nucleotide sequence: TGTGCCACCAGCAGAGATGCCCCAGGGCAAGAGACCCAGCATTTT.

The chain carries TRBV20-1 and TRBJ1-6, with a possible D match to TRBD1 (6 bases). Germline-derived CDR1 and CDR2 are DFQATT and SNEGSKA (reference sequence). The V gene lost 1 base and the J gene lost 8 bases, with 15 bases spanning the gap. The CDR3 loop spans 15 amino acids. The CDR3 loop is CSARGSRGWDSPLHF. As DNA, the CDR3 is TGCAGTGCTAGAGGTTCCAGGGGTTGGGATTCACCCCTCCACTTT.

This chain uses TRBV7-6 with TRBJ1-1; 7 bases map to TRBD1. The CDR3 extends over 11 amino acids. Trimming at V came to 6 bases and at J to 10 bases, leaving 5 bases not matched to a gene. Germline V lookup: CDR1 SGHVS, CDR2 FNYEAQ. The chain's CDR3 is CASRGGAGAFF. Here the CDR3 DNA reads TGTGCCAGCAGAGGGGGCGCGGGAGCTTTCTTT.

In this sample, this clonotype turned up many times. DNA of the CDR3: TGTGCCAGCAGTGAACGGGGGACAGGGGATGAAAAACTGTTTTTT. This encodes CASSERGTGDEKLFF. V usage is TRBV25-1 and J usage is TRBJ1-4, with 10 bases that match TRBD1. This CDR3 has 15 residues. The ends lost 2 bases at V and 6 bases at J; junction bases unmatched: 3. Germline CDR1 MGHDK, CDR2 SYGVNS.

This clonotype was detected once. The chain links TRBV7-8 to TRBJ2-2, with D uncertain. The germline CDR1 and CDR2 sequences are SGHVS and FQNEAQ. V was pared by 5 bases and J by 3 bases, with 13 bases between. The CDR3 totals 15 residues. CDR3 protein: CASSRTERYTGELFF. The DNA of the CDR3 is TGTGCCAGCAGCCGCACGGAGAGGTACACCGGGGAGCTGTTTTTT.

The table lists this clonotype with many counts. The genes are TRBV12-5 and TRBJ1-6, with D unclear. The germline CDR1 and CDR2 sequences are LGHNT and FRNRAP. The V gene lost 3 bases and the J gene lost 9 bases, with 6 bases spanning the gap. The CDR3 totals 12 residues. In nucleotides, the CDR3 is TGTGCTAGTGGTTTCTTGCGTTCACCCCTCCACTTT. This codes for CASGFLRSPLHF.

The chain recombines TRBV5-1 with TRBJ2-2; maybe TRBD1 (6 bases). Trimming cost V 4 bases and J 0 bases, with 10 bases left between them. CDR1 and CDR2 (germline): SGHRS, YFSETQ. The CDR3 is 15 residues long. The CDR3 is CASSRQESNTGELFF. For the CDR3, the DNA is TGCGCCAGCAGCCGACAGGAATCGAACACCGGGGAGCTGTTTTTT.

This clonotype was seen more than once but under ten times. The chain links TRBV5-6 to TRBJ2-7; D not certain. There are 14 residues in the CDR3. Trimming left V 4 bases short and J 0 bases short, with 11 bases between. Germline-derived CDR1 and CDR2 are SGHDT and YYEEEE. This chain's CDR3 is CASSADGSSYEQYF. Written as DNA, the CDR3 is TGTGCCAGCAGCGCTGACGGTAGCTCCTACGAGCAGTACTTC.

The V and J genes are TRBV10-3 and TRBJ1-5, with TRBD1 identical over 8 bases. Germline lookup yields CDR1 ENHRY and CDR2 SYGVKD. The CDR3 has 14 amino acids. Unmatched junction bases numbered 4, after V lost 5 bases and J lost 4 bases. This chain's CDR3 is CAISTGGRNQPQHF. The CDR3 coding sequence is TGTGCCATCAGTACAGGGGGTAGGAATCAGCCCCAGCATTTT.

This clonotype has a count of ten or more. The V call is TRBV24-1, the J call TRBJ2-7; D is uncertain. The CDR3 is 13 residues long. Germline CDR1 KGHDR, CDR2 SFDVKD. V was pared by 0 bases and J by 6 bases, with 8 bases between. CDR3 loop: CATSDLRSSEQYF. As DNA, the CDR3 is TGTGCCACCAGTGATTTGCGATCTAGCGAGCAGTACTTC.